This TCR beta chain was sequenced for a study of blood T cell repertoires in COVID-19. Turning to the study itself: Specimens from acute and convalescent COVID-19 originated in the United States, Italy and Spain. Sources were T cells, B-cell-depleted T cells, or PBMCs; the material itself was cDNA or gDNA.

The CDR3 length is 13 residues. CDR1 SNHLY and CDR2 FYNNEI come from the germline V gene. With 6 bases clipped from V and 6 bases from J, the junction kept 3 bases outside the gene matches. Authors' data handling: Scientists estimated how many nucleated cells there were by amplifying reference gene primers. The table came from immunoSEQ multiplex PCR; TCRdb's copy has only in-frame clones and leaves some out. V and J calls and clone size are given by that table; D and trimming were obtained from the DNA. The data show about 150,000 clones, with roughly 89% seen just once and over 2.5% held by the top ten.

The sequence was collected from a man between 60 and 70 years old with active or convalescent COVID-19. V is TRBV2 and J is TRBJ1-5; TRBD1 matches 9 bases. Material: peripheral blood. Here the CDR3 DNA reads TGTGCCAGCAGGGGACAGGGTAGTCAGCCCCAGCATTTT. Translated: CASRGQGSQPQHF. Full variable domain (outside the CDR3, taken from reference TRBV2 and TRBJ1-5): EPEVTQTPSHQVTQMGQEVILRCVPISNHLYFYWYRQILGQKVEFLVSFYNNEISEKSEIFDDQFSVERPDGSNFTLKIRSTKLEDSAMYFCASRGQGSQPQHFGDGTRLSIL.